Given below is one T cell receptor (beta chain) in context. This sample is drawn from a study of OX40 agonist ivuxolimab in advanced cancers. Autoimmune disease history or systemic immunosuppression led to patients being barred. CDR1 is MNHEY and CDR2 is SVGAGI in the germline V gene. V lost 1 base, J lost 8 bases, and 17 bases lay in between. The CDR3 contains 15 residues. Sequencing used immunoSEQ multiplex PCR; TCRdb keeps in-frame clones, though not all of them. The sample carries under 140,000 clones, about nine tenths recorded once. The source was CD4+ or CD8+ T cells sorted from blood, collected in a trial of the OX40 agonist ivuxolimab. The J gene is TRBJ1-2, the V gene TRBV6-5, with D unresolved. This clonotype was obtained from an adult with an advanced solid tumor such as melanoma, head and neck, liver or kidney cancer. The CDR3 DNA sequence: TGTGCCAGCAGTTACTACAGCTTGAGCGTCGGCGGCTACACCTTC. Translating gives CASSYYSLSVGGYTF.